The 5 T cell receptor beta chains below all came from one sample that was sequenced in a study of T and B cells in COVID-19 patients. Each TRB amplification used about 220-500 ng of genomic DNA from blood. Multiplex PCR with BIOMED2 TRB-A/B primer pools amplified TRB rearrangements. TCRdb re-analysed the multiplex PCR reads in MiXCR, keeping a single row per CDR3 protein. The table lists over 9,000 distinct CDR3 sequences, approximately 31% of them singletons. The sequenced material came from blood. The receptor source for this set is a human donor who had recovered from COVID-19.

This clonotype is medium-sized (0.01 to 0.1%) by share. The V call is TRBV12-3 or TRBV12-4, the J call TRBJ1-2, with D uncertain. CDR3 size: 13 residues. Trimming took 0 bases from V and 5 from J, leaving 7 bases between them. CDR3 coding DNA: TGTGCCAGCAGTTTAGCGCTTGAGTATGGCTACACCTTC. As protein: CASSLALEYGYTF.

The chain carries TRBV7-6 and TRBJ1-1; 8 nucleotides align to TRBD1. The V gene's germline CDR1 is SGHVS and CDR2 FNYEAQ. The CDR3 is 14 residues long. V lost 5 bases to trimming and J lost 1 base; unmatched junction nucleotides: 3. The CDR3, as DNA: TGTGCCAGCAGCCGACAGGGGACGAACACTGAAGCTTTCTTT. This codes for CASSRQGTNTEAFF.

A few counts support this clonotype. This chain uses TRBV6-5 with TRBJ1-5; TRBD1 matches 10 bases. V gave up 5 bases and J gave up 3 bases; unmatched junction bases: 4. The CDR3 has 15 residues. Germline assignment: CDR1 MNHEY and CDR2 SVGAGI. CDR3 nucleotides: TGTGCCAGCAGTCGGACAGGGGGACCCAATCAGCCCCAGCATTTT. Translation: CASSRTGGPNQPQHF.

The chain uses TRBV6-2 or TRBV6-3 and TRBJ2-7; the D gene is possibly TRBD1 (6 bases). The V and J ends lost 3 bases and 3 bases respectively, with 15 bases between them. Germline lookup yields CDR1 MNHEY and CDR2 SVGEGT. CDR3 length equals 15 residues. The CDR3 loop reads CASSYRLDSHYEQYF. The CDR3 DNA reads TGTGCCAGCAGTTATCGCCTGGACAGCCACTACGAGCAGTACTTC.

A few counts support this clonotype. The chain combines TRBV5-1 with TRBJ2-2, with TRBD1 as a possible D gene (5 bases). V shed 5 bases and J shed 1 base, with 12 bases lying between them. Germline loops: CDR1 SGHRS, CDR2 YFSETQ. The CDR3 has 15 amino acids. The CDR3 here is CASRQQTENTGELFF. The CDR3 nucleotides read TGCGCCAGCAGGCAACAGACAGAGAACACCGGGGAGCTGTTTTTT.